This TCR beta chain came from a study of tumor-infiltrating lymphocytes in primary liver carcinoma. Study summary: There were tumors of stage T1-T3 N0M0, each 4.2 to 10 cm across.

A constant-region primer served to make TCR beta cDNA from roughly 480 ng total RNA. Construction of TCR beta libraries relied on three successive nested multiplex PCR rounds employing slightly modified ARM-PCR. The study ran its first two PCR rounds for around 10 cycles each, using TRBV1-TRBV30 forward primers and a C-beta reverse primer. Using its own MiXCR run on the multiplex PCR reads, TCRdb lists one record per CDR3 protein. The sample records 150,000 to 200,000 distinct CDR3 sequences, over 45% being singletons. Unsorted whole blood supplied the blood RNA, and germline DNA was isolated too. Blood samples of four milliliters were drawn preoperatively. Per germline, CDR1 WNHNN and CDR2 SYGVQD (reference sequence). With 1 base removed from V and 3 bases from J, the gap between germline ends came to 6 bases. The CDR3 extends over 13 amino acids.

Sequences were obtained from peripheral blood. J is TRBJ1-2 and V is TRBV10-1, with D maybe TRBD1 (6 bases). The sequence came from a man aged 40-49 years with primary liver carcinoma and hepatitis B virus infection. CDR3 DNA sequence: TGCGCCAGCAGTGAGTACAGGGACTATGGCTACACCTTC. Protein: CASSEYRDYGYTF.